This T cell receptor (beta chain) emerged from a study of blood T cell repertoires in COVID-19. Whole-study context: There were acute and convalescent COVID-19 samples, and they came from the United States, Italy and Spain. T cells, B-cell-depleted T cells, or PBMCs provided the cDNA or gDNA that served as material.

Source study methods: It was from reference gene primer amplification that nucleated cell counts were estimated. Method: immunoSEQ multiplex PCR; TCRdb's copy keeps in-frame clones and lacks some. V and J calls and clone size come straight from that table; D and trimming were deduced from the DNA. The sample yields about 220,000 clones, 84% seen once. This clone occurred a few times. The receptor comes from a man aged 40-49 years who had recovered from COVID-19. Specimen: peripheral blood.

Written as DNA, the CDR3 is TGCGCCAGCAGCTACGGGACTAGCGGGGGGGAGCTGTTTTTT. This gives the protein CASSYGTSGGELFF. The chain links TRBV5-1 to TRBJ2-2; 12 bases map to TRBD2. The CDR3 extends over 14 amino acids. V was pared by 3 bases and J by 8 bases, with 2 bases of the junction left unmatched. In germline, CDR1 is SGHRS, CDR2 YFSETQ.